This T cell receptor (beta chain) was sequenced during a study of cytomegalovirus exposure and HLA in healthy donors (TCRdb year 2017). Regarding the complete study: According to a later analysis, the 120 validation repertoires were produced on the same platform as the 600 to 850 repertoires of the first cohort. High-throughput TCR immunosequencing, statistical association of individual TCRs with disease status, and machine learning were combined to predict cytomegalovirus infection status. The study was designed to test whether signatures of past pathogen exposure could be identified by cataloging public T cell receptors. A separate validation cohort of 100 to 150 different subjects was used in addition to the roughly 620-subject first cohort. General conclusions and limits of the study: The authors suggested that the approach could potentially be extended to other disease states and immunological phenotypes. All 120 or so repertoires were used to score co-occurrence in the validation cohort in a later analysis, because that analysis had no HLA typing for the cohort. In the study, around 150 TCR beta chains were listed as associated with cytomegalovirus. In both the original and validation cohorts, the classifier was reported to diagnose cytomegalovirus status with high specificity and sensitivity. In a later analysis, TCRs clustered in the first cohort were found to also tend to co-occur in the roughly 120 validation repertoires, with around 94% of cluster scores above 0. While some public TCRs were present in many individuals, most TCR sequences turned up only very rarely across donors. In vitro tests confirmed that a few of the cytomegalovirus-associated TCR beta chains recognize cytomegalovirus antigens.

A note on this clone: What antigen it recognizes has not been identified. No qualities accompany the bases; no much larger clone lies one base away.

Library preparation was by the immunoSEQ multiplex PCR assay. The original pipeline was this. To diagnose cytomegalovirus status from the catalog of TCR beta chain sequences, a statistical classification framework was built. TCRdb limited this immuneACCESS table to in-frame rearrangements with V and J called. A share of clones is missing; checked studies link under half to unresolved V genes, and the rest is unexplained. V, J and clone size are those of that table, while D and trimming were read from the DNA. Present in this sample are tens of thousands of clones, about 97% of which were seen just once. The top ten hold 1.5% to 2% of the sample. The germline V gene specifies SGHDT as CDR1 and YYEEEE as CDR2. V has 0 bases trimmed and J has 3 bases trimmed; junction bases matching no gene number 7. Its CDR3 holds 16 amino acids, cysteine through phenylalanine. The kept DNA is CDR3 alone, 48 bases in frame from the first base.

Separate from the approximately 700-subject first cohort, the validation cohort of 120 subjects was the group to which the donors belonged. The sequence came from a woman in her late teens or twenties in good health and CMV-seropositive. Recombination linked TRBV5-6 to TRBJ1-2, with 8 central nucleotides matching TRBD1. Sequencing used PBMCs. The CDR3 protein: CASSLGGPGGDYGYTF. The DNA sequence is given as TGTGCCAGCAGCTTGGGGGGGCCAGGGGGCGACTATGGCTACACCTTC.